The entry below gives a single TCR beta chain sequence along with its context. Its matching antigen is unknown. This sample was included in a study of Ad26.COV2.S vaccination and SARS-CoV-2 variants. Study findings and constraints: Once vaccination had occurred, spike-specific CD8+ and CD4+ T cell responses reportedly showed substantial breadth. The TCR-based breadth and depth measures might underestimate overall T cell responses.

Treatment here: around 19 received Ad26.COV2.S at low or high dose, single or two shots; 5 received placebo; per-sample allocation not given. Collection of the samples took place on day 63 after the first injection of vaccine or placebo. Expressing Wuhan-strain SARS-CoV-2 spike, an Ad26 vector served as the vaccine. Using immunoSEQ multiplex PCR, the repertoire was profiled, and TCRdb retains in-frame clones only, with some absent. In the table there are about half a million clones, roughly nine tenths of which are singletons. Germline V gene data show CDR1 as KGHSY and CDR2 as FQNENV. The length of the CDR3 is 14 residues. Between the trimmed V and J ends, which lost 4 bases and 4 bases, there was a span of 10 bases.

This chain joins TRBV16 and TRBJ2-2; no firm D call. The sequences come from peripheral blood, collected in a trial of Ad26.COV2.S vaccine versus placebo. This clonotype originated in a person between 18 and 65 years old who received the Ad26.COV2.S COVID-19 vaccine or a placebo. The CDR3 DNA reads TGTGCCAGCAGCCTTGGCCAGGTCACCGGGGAGCTGTTTTTT. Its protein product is CASSLGQVTGELFF. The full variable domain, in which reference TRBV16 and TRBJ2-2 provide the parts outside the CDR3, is GEEVAQTPKHLVRGEGQKAKLYCAPIKGHSYVFWYQQVLKNEFKFLISFQNENVFDETGMPKERFSAKCLPNSPCSLEIQATKLEDSAVYFCASSLGQVTGELFFGEGSRLTVL.